Below are 22 T cell receptor beta chains sequenced from a single sample in a study of blood T cell repertoires in COVID-19. TCRdb keeps only in-frame clones here, not all; method: immunoSEQ multiplex PCR. The repertoire holds around 250,000 clones, with around 84% as singletons. Sequencing was done on a sample of PBMCs or T cells enriched from blood (not recorded which). The receptors derive from a man younger than 45 with acute COVID-19.

The chain couples TRBV7-8 to TRBJ1-4, with D unclear. V was clipped by 5 bases and J by 2 bases, with 9 bases between them. The CDR3 is 14 residues long. CDR1 SGHVS and CDR2 FQNEAQ come from the germline V gene. CDR3: CASSPSETNEKLFF. CDR3 nucleotides: TGTGCCAGCAGCCCGTCGGAGACTAATGAAAAACTGTTTTTT.

The CDR3 nucleotides are TGTGCCAGCGTCTCCCTCGGACAGCTAAACACTGAAGCTTTCTTT. It specifies CASVSLGQLNTEAFF. V usage is TRBV19 and J usage is TRBJ1-1; tentatively, D is TRBD1 (6 bases). The CDR3 has 15 amino acids. Germline V gene data show CDR1 as LNHDA and CDR2 as SQIVND (reference sequence). V lost 9 bases, J lost 2 bases, and 19 bases lay in between.

V usage is TRBV25-1 and J usage is TRBJ1-6; D may be TRBD1 (6 bases). In germline, CDR1 is MGHDK, CDR2 SYGVNS. This CDR3 has 15 amino acids. Trimming took 6 bases from V and 10 from J, leaving 19 bases between them. Here the CDR3 reads CASRDGRGSGSPLHF. In DNA, the CDR3 is TGTGCCAGCAGGGACGGCAGGGGCTCAGGGTCACCCCTCCACTTT.

This chain uses TRBV5-6 with TRBJ1-5, with D unclear. The CDR3 sequence is 17 residues long. Trimming left V 0 bases short and J 6 bases short, with 19 bases between. Germline values: CDR1 SGHDT, CDR2 YYEEEE. The CDR3 here is CASSLAGGLGLSQPQHF. CDR3 DNA: TGTGCCAGCAGCTTGGCGGGTGGGTTAGGCCTCAGTCAGCCCCAGCATTTT. Based on the CDR3 plus reference TRBV5-6 and TRBJ1-5, the full variable domain is DAGVTQSPTHLIKTRGQQVTLRCSPKSGHDTVSWYQQALGQGPQFIFQYYEEEERQRGNFPDRFSGHQFPNYSSELNVNALLLGDSALYLCASSLAGGLGLSQPQHFGDGTRLSIL.

This clone was counted only a few times. The sample holds other DNA sequences that translate to the same CDR3. V is TRBV9 and J is TRBJ1-1; tentative D call: TRBD1 (5 bases). The CDR3 has 13 amino acids. Trimming took off 0 bases at V and 5 bases at J, with 8 bases between the two ends. Per germline, CDR1 SGDLS and CDR2 YYNGEE. For the CDR3, the DNA is TGTGCCAGCAGCGTAGCTTCAGGGACTGAAGCTTTCTTT. This translates into CASSVASGTEAFF.

J is TRBJ2-5 and V is TRBV5-4; 12 nucleotides line up with TRBD2. Germline CDR1 SGHNT, CDR2 YYREEE (reference sequence). The trim removed 3 bases at V and 3 bases at J, leaving 0 bases unmatched. There are 14 residues in the CDR3. CDR3 amino acids: CASSSSGREETQYF. The CDR3 bases are TGTGCCAGCAGCTCTAGCGGGAGGGAAGAGACCCAGTACTTC.

The rearrangement links TRBV5-6 to TRBJ1-3; TRBD1 aligns across 7 bases. The V segment lost 2 bases and the J segment 4 bases; nucleotides outside the gene matches: 3. This CDR3 contains 14 residues. In germline, CDR1 is SGHDT, CDR2 YYEEEE. CDR3 bases: TGTGCCAGCAGCTTACAGGGGTTGGGAAACACCATATATTTT. Translated: CASSLQGLGNTIYF. Variable domain in full (rest from reference TRBV5-6 and TRBJ1-3): DAGVTQSPTHLIKTRGQQVTLRCSPKSGHDTVSWYQQALGQGPQFIFQYYEEEERQRGNFPDRFSGHQFPNYSSELNVNALLLGDSALYLCASSLQGLGNTIYFGEGSWLTVV.

A few counts support this clone. The V and J genes are TRBV24-1 and TRBJ1-2, with 7 bases matching TRBD1. Germline CDR1 is KGHDR and CDR2 is SFDVKD. After removal of 6 bases from V and 8 bases from J, the junction contained 11 bases not matched to a gene. The CDR3 extends over 14 amino acids. CDR3 sequence: CATSPPGGPGGYTF. DNA of the CDR3: TGTGCCACCAGTCCCCCAGGGGGGCCCGGCGGCTACACCTTC.

The genes are TRBV7-9 and TRBJ1-2; no definite D call. The CDR3 length is 15 residues. Deletions cut 2 bases from V and 2 bases from J, with 12 bases between. Looked up from germline, CDR1 is SEHNR and CDR2 is FQNEAQ (reference sequence). In DNA form, the CDR3 reads TGTGCCAGCAGCTTATCTGGGCACAGCAACTATGGCTACACCTTC. Its protein is CASSLSGHSNYGYTF.

This chain uses TRBV11-2 with TRBJ1-1; the D is unclear. The length of the CDR3 is 15 residues. V was pared by 0 bases and J by 1 base, with 9 bases between. Germline loops: CDR1 SGHAT, CDR2 FQNNGV. This CDR3 is CASSLDLRANTEAFF. The CDR3 DNA reads as TGTGCCAGCAGCTTAGATCTGAGGGCGAACACTGAAGCTTTCTTT.

The chain uses TRBV10-2 and TRBJ2-5; TRBD1 matches at 8 bases. CDR1 and CDR2 (germline): WSHSY, SAAADI. J lost 5 bases, V lost 5 bases, and 13 bases had no gene match. The CDR3 sequence is 16 residues long. In nucleotides, the CDR3 is TGCGCCAGCAGTACCAAAGGAACAGGGGGAATGGAGACCCAGTACTTC. Translating it yields CASSTKGTGGMETQYF.

This clone appeared a few times. The J gene is TRBJ1-4, the V gene TRBV6-5; D uncertain. CDR1 is MNHEY, CDR2 SVGAGI, per germline. The CDR3 covers 15 residues. Trimming left V 5 bases short and J 0 bases short, with 10 bases between. CDR3 sequence (DNA): TGTGCCAGCAGTCCCCACAGAGCAACTAATGAAAAACTGTTTTTT. Translated: CASSPHRATNEKLFF.

The chain has TRBV19 and TRBJ1-5, with D unresolved. Germline assignment: CDR1 LNHDA and CDR2 SQIVND (reference sequence). Trimming left V 5 bases short and J 5 bases short, with 7 bases between. The CDR3 loop spans 12 amino acids. CDR3 sequence (DNA): TGTGCCAGTAGTCCTCTCTATCAGCCCCAGCATTTT. Its protein product is CASSPLYQPQHF.

The V and J genes are TRBV5-8 and TRBJ1-6; D gene ambiguous. Germline-derived CDR1 and CDR2 are SGHTS and YDEGEE. The CDR3 is 12 residues long. Trimming removed 0 bases from V and 13 bases from J, with 8 bases in between. The DNA of the CDR3 is TGTGCCAGCAGCTTGGATGAGTCCCCCCTCCACTTT. Encoded protein: CASSLDESPLHF.

J is TRBJ2-2 and V is TRBV11-2; D is uncertain. V lost 3 bases and J lost 6, with 14 bases in between. There are 15 residues in the CDR3. Germline loops: CDR1 SGHAT, CDR2 FQNNGV. The CDR3 DNA sequence: TGTGCCAGCAGCTTTAGAACGGGTGTGGCCGGGGAGCTGTTTTTT. It encodes CASSFRTGVAGELFF.

The chain is built from TRBV10-1 and TRBJ1-2; 11 positions agree with TRBD1. Germline-derived CDR1 and CDR2 are WNHNN and SYGVQD (reference sequence). Trimming at V came to 4 bases and at J to 7 bases, leaving 2 bases not matched to a gene. This CDR3 spans 13 amino acids. CDR3 protein: CASSADRGLGYTF. DNA for the CDR3: TGCGCCAGCAGTGCGGACAGGGGGCTTGGCTACACCTTC.

As to this clone: One end of the junction does not line up with germline, which may come from a read error. V usage is TRBV3-1 (or the pseudogene TRBV3-2) and J usage is TRBJ1-5, with a possible D match to TRBD1 (6 bases). CDR3 length: 15 residues. The germline gives CDR1 LGHDT, CDR2 YNNKEL (reference sequence). CDR3 sequence: CVSSQEGRGGQPQHF. The CDR3 coding sequence is TGTGTCAGCAGCCAAGAAGGCAGGGGAGGGCAGCCCCAGCATTTT.

The chain has TRBV29-1 and TRBJ1-1; D gene uncertain. The CDR3 extends over 10 amino acids. In germline, CDR1 is SQVTM, CDR2 ANQGSEA. V dropped 7 bases and J dropped 0 bases, with 3 bases sitting between them. CDR3 in DNA: TGCAGCGCCGTGAACACTGAAGCTTTCTTT. As protein: CSAVNTEAFF.

This chain links TRBV5-1 with TRBJ1-6; D ambiguous. The CDR3 spans 15 residues. CDR1 SGHRS and CDR2 YFSETQ come from the germline V gene. V lost 6 bases and J 10 bases, leaving 20 bases between the germline ends. The CDR3 loop reads CASTPRAPAESPLHF. The CDR3 DNA is TGCGCCAGCACCCCTCGAGCCCCGGCGGAGTCACCCCTCCACTTT.

CDR3 amino acids: CASSLSSQVFGYTF. The CDR3, as DNA: TGTGCCAGCAGTTTATCGAGCCAGGTTTTTGGCTACACCTTC. V and J are TRBV27 and TRBJ1-2; D ambiguous. V dropped 0 bases and J dropped 7 bases, with 12 bases sitting between them. The CDR3 consists of 14 residues. CDR1 is MNHEY, CDR2 SMNVEV, per germline (reference sequence).

This clone is a singleton in its sample. The germline gene is not matched at one end of the junction; a read error may be the cause. This chain connects TRBV5-1 to TRBJ2-1, with a possible D match to TRBD1 (5 bases). CDR3 length: 15 amino acids. CDR1 is SGHRS and CDR2 is YFSETQ in the germline V gene. DNA for the CDR3: TGTGCCAGCAGCTTGGCTGATCAGGGATCCAATGAGCAGTTCTTC. Translated, it gives CASSLADQGSNEQFF.

The genes are TRBV4-1 and TRBJ1-2; D is undetermined. Germline V gene lookup returns CDR1 MGHRA and CDR2 YSYEKL. This CDR3 contains 18 residues. Trimming pared 4 bases from V and 0 bases from J, leaving 21 bases between. CDR3 bases: TGCGCCAGCAGCCCAATTCCTACCCGCGCGTCCTCTAACTATGGCTACACCTTC. This encodes CASSPIPTRASSNYGYTF.